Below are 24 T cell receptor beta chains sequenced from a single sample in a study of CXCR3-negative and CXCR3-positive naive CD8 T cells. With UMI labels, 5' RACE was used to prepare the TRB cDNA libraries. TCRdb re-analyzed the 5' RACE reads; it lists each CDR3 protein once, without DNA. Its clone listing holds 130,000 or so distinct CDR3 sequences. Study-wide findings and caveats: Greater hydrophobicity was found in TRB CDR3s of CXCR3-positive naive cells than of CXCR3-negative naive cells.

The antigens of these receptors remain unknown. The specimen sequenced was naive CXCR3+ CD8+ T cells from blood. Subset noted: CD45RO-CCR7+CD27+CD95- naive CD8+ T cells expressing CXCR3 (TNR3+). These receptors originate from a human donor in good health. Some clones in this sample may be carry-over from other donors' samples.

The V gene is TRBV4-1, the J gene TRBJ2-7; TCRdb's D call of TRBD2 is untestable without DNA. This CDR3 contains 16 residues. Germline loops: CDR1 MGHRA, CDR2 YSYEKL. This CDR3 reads CASSPEDLAGNYEQYF.

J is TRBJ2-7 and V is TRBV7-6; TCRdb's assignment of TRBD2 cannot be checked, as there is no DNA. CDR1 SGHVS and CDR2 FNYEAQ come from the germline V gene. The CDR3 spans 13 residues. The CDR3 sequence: CASSLEWRGEQYF.

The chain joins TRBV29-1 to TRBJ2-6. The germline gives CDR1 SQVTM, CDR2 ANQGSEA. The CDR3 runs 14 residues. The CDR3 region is CSVPLSSGANVLTF.

The CDR3 spells CASKDSRSYNEQFF. The chain couples TRBV19 to TRBJ2-1; the TCRdb call, TRBD1, lacks DNA for checking. This CDR3 is built from 14 residues. Germline values: CDR1 LNHDA, CDR2 SQIVND (reference sequence). Full variable domain (rest looked up from reference TRBV19 and TRBJ2-1): DGGITQSPKYLFRKEGQNVTLSCEQNLNHDAMYWYRQDPGQGLRLIYYSQIVNDFQKGDIAEGYSVSREKKESFPLTVTSAQKNPTAFYLCASKDSRSYNEQFFGPGTRLTVL.

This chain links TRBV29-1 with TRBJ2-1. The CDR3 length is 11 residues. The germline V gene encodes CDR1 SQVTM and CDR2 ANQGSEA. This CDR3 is CSVEGSSEQFF.

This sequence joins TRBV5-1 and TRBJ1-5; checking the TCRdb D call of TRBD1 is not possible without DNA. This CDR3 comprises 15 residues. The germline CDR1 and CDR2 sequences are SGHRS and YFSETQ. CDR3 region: CASSLAGGEYQPQHF.

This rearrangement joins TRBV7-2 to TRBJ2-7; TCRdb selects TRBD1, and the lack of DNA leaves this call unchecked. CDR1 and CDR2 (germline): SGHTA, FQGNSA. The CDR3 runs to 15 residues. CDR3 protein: CASSLKQGGGYEQYF.

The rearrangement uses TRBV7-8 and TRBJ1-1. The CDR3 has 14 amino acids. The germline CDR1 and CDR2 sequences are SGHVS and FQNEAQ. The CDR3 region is CASSLSGVSTEAFF.

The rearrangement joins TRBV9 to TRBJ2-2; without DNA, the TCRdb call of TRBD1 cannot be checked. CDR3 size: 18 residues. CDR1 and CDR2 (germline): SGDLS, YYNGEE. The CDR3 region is CASSAGQGVIANTGELFF.

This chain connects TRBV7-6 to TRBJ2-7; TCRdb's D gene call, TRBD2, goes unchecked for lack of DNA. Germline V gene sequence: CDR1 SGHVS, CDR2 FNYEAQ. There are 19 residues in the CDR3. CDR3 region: CASSLGDSPTSGGSYEQYF.

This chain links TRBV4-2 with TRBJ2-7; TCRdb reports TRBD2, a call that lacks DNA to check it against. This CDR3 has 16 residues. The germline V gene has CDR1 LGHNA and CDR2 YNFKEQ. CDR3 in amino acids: CASSQGLAGGPEEQYF.

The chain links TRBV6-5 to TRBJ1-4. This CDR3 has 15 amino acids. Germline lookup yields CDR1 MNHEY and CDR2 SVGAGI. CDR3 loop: CASRNSWTTNEKLFF.

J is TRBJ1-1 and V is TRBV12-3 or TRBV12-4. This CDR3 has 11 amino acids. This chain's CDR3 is CASSKNTEAFF.

The CDR3 sequence is CASSFYRQNTEAFF. The genes are TRBV12-3 or TRBV12-4 and TRBJ1-1. The CDR3 totals 14 residues.

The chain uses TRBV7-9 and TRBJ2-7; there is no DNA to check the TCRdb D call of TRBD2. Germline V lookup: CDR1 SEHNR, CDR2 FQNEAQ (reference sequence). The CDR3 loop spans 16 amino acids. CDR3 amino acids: CASSYGTSGGDYEQYF. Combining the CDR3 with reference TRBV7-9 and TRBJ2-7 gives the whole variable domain DTGVSQNPRHKITKRGQNVTFRCDPISEHNRLYWYRQTLGQGPEFLTYFQNEAQLEKSRLLSDRFSAERPKGSFSTLEIQRTEQGDSAMYLCASSYGTSGGDYEQYFGPGTRLTVT.

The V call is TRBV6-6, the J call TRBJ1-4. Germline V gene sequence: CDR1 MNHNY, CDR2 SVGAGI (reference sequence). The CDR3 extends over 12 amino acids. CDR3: CASSPGGEKLFF.

CDR3 sequence reads: CASSLAPTGGIGYTGELFF. The chain uses TRBV7-7 and TRBJ2-2; TCRdb's assignment of TRBD1 cannot be checked, as there is no DNA. This CDR3 has 19 amino acids. Germline lookup yields CDR1 SSHAT and CDR2 FNYEAQ (reference sequence).

The CDR3 sequence: CSPVSVDTNTGELFF. The chain combines TRBV20-1 with TRBJ2-2; TCRdb's assignment of TRBD1 cannot be checked, as there is no DNA. CDR3 length: 15 amino acids. Germline V lookup: CDR1 DFQATT, CDR2 SNEGSKA (reference sequence).

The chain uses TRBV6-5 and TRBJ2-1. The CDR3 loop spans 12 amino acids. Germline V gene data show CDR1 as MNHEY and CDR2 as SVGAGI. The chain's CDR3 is CAALAGNNEQFF.

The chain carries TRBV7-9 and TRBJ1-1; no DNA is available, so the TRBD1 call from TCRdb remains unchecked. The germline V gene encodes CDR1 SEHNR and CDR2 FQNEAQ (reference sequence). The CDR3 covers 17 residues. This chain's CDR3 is CASSAVGTGIYNTEAFF.

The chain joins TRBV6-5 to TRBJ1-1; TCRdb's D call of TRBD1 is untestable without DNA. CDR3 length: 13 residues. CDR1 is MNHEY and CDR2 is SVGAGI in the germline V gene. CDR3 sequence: CASGRGVGTEAFF.

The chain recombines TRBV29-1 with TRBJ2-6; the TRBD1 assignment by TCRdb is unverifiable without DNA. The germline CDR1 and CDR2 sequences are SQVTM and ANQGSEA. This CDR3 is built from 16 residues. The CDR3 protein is CSVVGTGDSGANVLTF.

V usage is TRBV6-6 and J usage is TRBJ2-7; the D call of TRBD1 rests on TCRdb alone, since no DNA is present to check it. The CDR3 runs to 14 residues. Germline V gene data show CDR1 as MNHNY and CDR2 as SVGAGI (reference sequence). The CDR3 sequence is CASSPLARPAEQYF.

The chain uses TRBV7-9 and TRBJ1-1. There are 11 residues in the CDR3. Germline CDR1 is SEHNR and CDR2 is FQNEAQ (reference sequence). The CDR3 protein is CASSLIGEAFF.